Listed below are T cell receptor beta chains from one sample, sequenced in a study of T cell changes during pregnancy in multiple sclerosis. Produced via immunoSEQ multiplex PCR; TCRdb's table is partial and in-frame only. The sample lists tens of thousands of clones; roughly 94% were seen once. The specimen was CD8+ T cells from peripheral blood mononuclear cells, collected after pregnancy. The receptors originated from a female donor with multiple sclerosis, enrolled in a pregnancy study. Each CDR3 is given with its conserved first and last residue. D genes are given only for firm matches. Clone size, where shown, is once, few, many, or a class for clones that have expanded.

v_gene	d_gene	abundance	j_gene	CDR3nt	CDR3aa
TRBV27	TRBD2	-	TRBJ2-7	TGTGCCAGCACCGATAAGATGGGACTAGCGTTCCACGAGCAGTACTTC	CASTDKMGLAFHEQYF
TRBV27	-	-	TRBJ2-5	TGTGCCAGCAGTTTATACCGTCCGGGAGTGTTGGGGGAGACCCAGTACTTC	CASSLYRPGVLGETQYF
TRBV27	TRBD1	-	TRBJ1-2	TGTGCCAGCAGTCTCTTAATGGGACAGGGCTATGGCTACACCTTC	CASSLLMGQGYGYTF
TRBV2	TRBD1	-	TRBJ1-2	TGTGCCAGCAGTGAAGCCCTACAGGGGGCGGTCGGCTACACCTTC	CASSEALQGAVGYTF
TRBV5-5	-	-	TRBJ2-1	TGTGCCAGCAGCTTGTCGGAAAACAGGAGATACAATGAGCAGTTCTTC	CASSLSENRRYNEQFF
TRBV27	-	-	TRBJ1-5	TGTGCCAGCGGGCTCCAGGGCAATCAGCCCCAGCATTTT	CASGLQGNQPQHF
TRBV27	-	-	TRBJ2-3	TGTGCCAGCAGTTTCCCAGGGGCGGGAGATACGCAGTATTTT	CASSFPGAGDTQYF
TRBV30	-	few	TRBJ1-1	TGTGCCTGGAGTTGGATGGGGCGTGAAGCTTTCTTT	CAWSWMGREAFF
TRBV5-6	-	-	TRBJ1-2	TGTGCCAGCAGCTTCGGGGGGATATCTCTCTATGGCTACACCTTC	CASSFGGISLYGYTF
TRBV9	TRBD2	-	TRBJ2-3	TGTGCCAGCAGCGTAGCTGGAAGGCTAGCGGCAACAGATACGCAGTATTTT	CASSVAGRLAATDTQYF
TRBV7-9	TRBD2	-	TRBJ2-1	TGTGCCAGCAGCATCCTTAGCGGGAGAGCGTACAATGAGCAGTTCTTC	CASSILSGRAYNEQFF
TRBV9	TRBD1	-	TRBJ1-2	TGTGCCAGCACGATACCGGGACAGGGCTATGGCTACACCTTC	CASTIPGQGYGYTF
TRBV7-3	TRBD1	-	TRBJ1-2	TGTGCCAGCAGCTCCCAAACAGGGGAGGAGAGGGGCTACACCTTC	CASSSQTGEERGYTF
TRBV5-1	-	-	TRBJ2-5	TGCGCCAGCAGCTCGGACTTCTTCTCAACGGAGACCCAGTACTTC	CASSSDFFSTETQYF
TRBV19	TRBD1	once	TRBJ2-7	TGTGCCAGTAGTATAGGGACAGGGTGGACCTACGAGCAGTACTTC	CASSIGTGWTYEQYF
TRBV27	TRBD1	-	TRBJ1-2	TGTGCCAGCAGTTTCCAGCCGACAGGGCCTGTCGGCTATGGCTACACCTTC	CASSFQPTGPVGYGYTF
TRBV6-4	-	few	TRBJ2-1	TGTGCCAGCAGTGACGGTAGGGGTGAGGCAAATGAGCAGTTCTTC	CASSDGRGEANEQFF
TRBV28	-	-	TRBJ2-5	TGTGCCAGCAGTTTAGTAGCGGTTTGGGAGACCCAGTACTTC	CASSLVAVWETQYF
TRBV5-1	TRBD1	once	TRBJ1-2	TGCGCCAGCAGCTTGGGGACAGGGGGTAACTATGGCTACACCTTC	CASSLGTGGNYGYTF
TRBV27	-	-	TRBJ1-1	TGTGCCAGCAACATAGGGTCCACGGGGACTGAAGCTTTCTTT	CASNIGSTGTEAFF
TRBV7-9	TRBD1	-	TRBJ1-2	TGTGCCAGCAGCATAACAGGGGGCGCAAGCTATGGCTACACCTTC	CASSITGGASYGYTF
TRBV5-3	TRBD2	-	TRBJ2-4	TGTGCCAGAAGCTTGGCCGGGACTAGCGGGAGCCCTAGAAACATTCAGTACTTC	CARSLAGTSGSPRNIQYF
TRBV19	-	once	TRBJ2-1	TGTGCCAGTAGTCCAGACTTGGGCTCCTACAATGAGCAGTTCTTC	CASSPDLGSYNEQFF
TRBV19	-	few	TRBJ1-1	TGTGCCAGTAGAATCGGTGTGACAGACACTGAAGCTTTCTTT	CASRIGVTDTEAFF
TRBV30	-	-	TRBJ2-1	TGTGCCTGGAGTGTCAGCGAGTACAATGAGCAGTTCTTC	CAWSVSEYNEQFF
TRBV5-6	TRBD1	-	TRBJ1-5	TGTGCCAGCATCAAACGTCCGGGACAGGGCAATCAGCCCCAGCATTTT	CASIKRPGQGNQPQHF
TRBV27	-	-	TRBJ1-1	TGTGCCAGTCGAACAGATGACACTGAAGCTTTCTTT	CASRTDDTEAFF
TRBV4-1	-	-	TRBJ1-3	TGCGCCAGCAGCCCCTCAGGCGGAAACACCATATATTTT	CASSPSGGNTIYF
TRBV13	-	-	TRBJ1-2	TGTGCCAGCAGCTTAGCCCCGCAGGGGGGCTACACCTTC	CASSLAPQGGYTF
TRBV9	TRBD1	-	TRBJ1-2	TGTGCCAGCAGAGACAGGGTCTATGGCTACACCTTC	CASRDRVYGYTF
TRBV4-1	TRBD1	-	TRBJ1-1	TGCGCCAGCAGCCAAAGGACAGGGACGAACACTGAAGCTTTCTTT	CASSQRTGTNTEAFF
TRBV6-1	-	-	TRBJ2-7	TGTGCCAGCAGTGTCACAGGCGGGATATCTTACGAGCAGTACTTC	CASSVTGGISYEQYF
TRBV18	TRBD2	-	TRBJ2-5	TGTGCCAGCTCCAGACTAGCGGGAGGCCCCGAGGGCGAGACCCAGTACTTC	CASSRLAGGPEGETQYF
TRBV5-6	-	-	TRBJ1-2	TGTGCCAGCAGCTTGGGGACACACCAAAACTATGGCTACACCTTC	CASSLGTHQNYGYTF
TRBV13	TRBD2	once	TRBJ2-1	TGTGCCAGCAGCTTACGGGTAGCGGGAGGGGGGGATGAGCAGTTCTTC	CASSLRVAGGGDEQFF
TRBV5-6	TRBD1	-	TRBJ1-2	TGTGCCAGCAGCTTGGTTCGCGTGGACAGGACCTATGGCTACACCTTC	CASSLVRVDRTYGYTF
TRBV4-3	TRBD1	-	TRBJ2-3	TGCGCCAGCAGCCAGGGGGACAGGGTGTCAGATACGCAGTATTTT	CASSQGDRVSDTQYF